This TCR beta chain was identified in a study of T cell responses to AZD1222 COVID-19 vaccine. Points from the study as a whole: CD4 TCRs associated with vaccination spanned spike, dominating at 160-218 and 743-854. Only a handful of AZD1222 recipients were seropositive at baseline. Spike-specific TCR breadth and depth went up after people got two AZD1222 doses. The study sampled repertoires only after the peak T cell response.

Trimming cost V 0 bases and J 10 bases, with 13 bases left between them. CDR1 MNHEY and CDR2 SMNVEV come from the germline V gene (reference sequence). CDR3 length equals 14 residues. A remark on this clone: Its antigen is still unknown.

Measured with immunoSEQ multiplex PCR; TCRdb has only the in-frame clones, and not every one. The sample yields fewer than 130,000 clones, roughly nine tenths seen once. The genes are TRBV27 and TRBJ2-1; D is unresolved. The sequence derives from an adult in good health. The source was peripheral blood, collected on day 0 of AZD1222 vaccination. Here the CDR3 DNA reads TGTGCCAGCAGTTTATCGTTTCAGGTCAAGGAGCAGTTCTTC. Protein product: CASSLSFQVKEQFF.